This T cell receptor (beta chain) was observed in a study of T cells in localized non-small cell lung cancer. General study findings and limits: Adjacent lung had a median roughly 61 of the 100 largest tumor clones. Heterogeneity is still possible, as just one tumor region was sequenced.

The J segment lost 4 bases and the V segment lost 0 bases, leaving 6 bases of the junction unmatched. CDR1 is SGDLS, CDR2 YYNGEE, per germline. CDR3 size: 17 residues. Assay: immunoSEQ multiplex PCR; the TCRdb copy retains only in-frame clones and omits some. This sample has fewer than 35,000 clones, with less than 80% found just once. On this clone: The antigen is undetermined.

The input for sequencing was peripheral blood, taken before any cancer treatment. The receptor was derived from a male donor older than 55 with stage II squamous cell lung carcinoma. The chain is built from TRBV9 and TRBJ2-3; 12 bases agree with TRBD1. The CDR3, as DNA: TGTGCCAGCAGCGTAGCTGGGACAGGGGGCGCGGCAGATACGCAGTATTTT. Amino acid sequence: CASSVAGTGGAADTQYF.